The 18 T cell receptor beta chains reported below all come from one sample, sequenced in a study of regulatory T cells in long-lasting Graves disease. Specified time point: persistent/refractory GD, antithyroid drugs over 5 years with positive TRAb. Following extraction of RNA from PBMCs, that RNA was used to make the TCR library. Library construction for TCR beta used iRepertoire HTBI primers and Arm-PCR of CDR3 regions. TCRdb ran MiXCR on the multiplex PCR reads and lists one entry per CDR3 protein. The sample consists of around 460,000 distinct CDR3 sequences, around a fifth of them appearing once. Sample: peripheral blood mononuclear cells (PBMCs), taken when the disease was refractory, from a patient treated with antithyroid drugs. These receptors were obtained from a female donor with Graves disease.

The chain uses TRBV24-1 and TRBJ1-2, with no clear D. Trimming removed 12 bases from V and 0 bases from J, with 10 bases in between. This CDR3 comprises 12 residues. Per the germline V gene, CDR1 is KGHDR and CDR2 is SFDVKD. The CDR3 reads CAPTPSNYGYTF. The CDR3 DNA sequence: TGTGCCCCAACCCCCTCTAACTATGGCTACACCTTC.

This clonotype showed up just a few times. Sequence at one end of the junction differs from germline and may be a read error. DNA for the CDR3: TGCGCCAGCAGCAAAGGGACAGATACTAACTATGGCTACACCTTC. Translated: CASSKGTDTNYGYTF. The chain joins TRBV11-1 to TRBJ1-2, with TRBD1 identical over 7 bases. The germline gives CDR1 SGHAT, CDR2 FQDESV (reference sequence). This CDR3 is 15 amino acids long.

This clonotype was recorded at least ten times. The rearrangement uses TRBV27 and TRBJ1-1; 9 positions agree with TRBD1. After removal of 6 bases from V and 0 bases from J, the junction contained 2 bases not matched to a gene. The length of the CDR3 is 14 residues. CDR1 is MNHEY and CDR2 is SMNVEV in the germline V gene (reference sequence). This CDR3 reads CASRGQGLNTEAFF. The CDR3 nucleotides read TGTGCCAGCAGGGGACAGGGCTTGAACACTGAAGCTTTCTTT.

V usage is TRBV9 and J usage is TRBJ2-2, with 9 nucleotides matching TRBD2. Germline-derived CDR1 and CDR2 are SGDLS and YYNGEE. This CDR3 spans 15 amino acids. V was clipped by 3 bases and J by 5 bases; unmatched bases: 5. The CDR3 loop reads CASSGGGGFTGELFF. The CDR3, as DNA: TGTGCCAGCAGCGGCGGGGGGGGGTTTACCGGGGAGCTGTTTTTT.

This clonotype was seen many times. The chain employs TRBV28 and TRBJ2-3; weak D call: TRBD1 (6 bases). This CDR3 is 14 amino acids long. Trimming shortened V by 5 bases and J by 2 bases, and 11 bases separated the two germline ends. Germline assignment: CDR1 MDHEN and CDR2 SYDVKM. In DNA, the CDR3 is TGTGCCAGCAGTCCCCGGACAGCCACAGATACGCAGTATTTT. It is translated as CASSPRTATDTQYF.

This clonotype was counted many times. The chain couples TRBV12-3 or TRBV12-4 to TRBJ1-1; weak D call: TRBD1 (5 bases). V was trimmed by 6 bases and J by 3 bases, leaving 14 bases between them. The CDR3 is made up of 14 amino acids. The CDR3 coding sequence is TGTGCCAGCAGCATATCCAGGGAGGACACTGAAGCTTTCTTT. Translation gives CASSISREDTEAFF.

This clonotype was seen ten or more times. DNA for the CDR3: TGTGCCAGCAGCTGGGCCCAGGGGGAGACCCAGTACTTC. This translates into CASSWAQGETQYF. The rearrangement links TRBV7-2 to TRBJ2-5; D may be TRBD1 (6 bases). Germline assignment: CDR1 SGHTA and CDR2 FQGNSA. V lost 4 bases and J lost 5, with 11 bases in between. This CDR3 comprises 13 residues.

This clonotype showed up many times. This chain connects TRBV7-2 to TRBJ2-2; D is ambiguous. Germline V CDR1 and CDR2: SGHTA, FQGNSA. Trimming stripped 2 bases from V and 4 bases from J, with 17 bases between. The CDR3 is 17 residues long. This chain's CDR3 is CASSLIGHYRGTGELFF. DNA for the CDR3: TGTGCCAGCAGCTTAATCGGGCATTACAGAGGCACCGGGGAGCTGTTTTTT.

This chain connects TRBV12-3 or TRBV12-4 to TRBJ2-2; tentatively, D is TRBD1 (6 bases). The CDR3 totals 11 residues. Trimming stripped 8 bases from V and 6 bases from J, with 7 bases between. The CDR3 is CASGGPGELFF. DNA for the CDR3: TGTGCCAGCGGGGGCCCCGGGGAGCTGTTTTTT.

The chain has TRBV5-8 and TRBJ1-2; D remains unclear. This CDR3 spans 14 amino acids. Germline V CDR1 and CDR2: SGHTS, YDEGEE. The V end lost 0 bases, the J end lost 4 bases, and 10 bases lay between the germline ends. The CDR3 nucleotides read TGTGCCAGCAGCTTGGTTATAACGTTCTATGGCTACACCTTC. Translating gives CASSLVITFYGYTF.

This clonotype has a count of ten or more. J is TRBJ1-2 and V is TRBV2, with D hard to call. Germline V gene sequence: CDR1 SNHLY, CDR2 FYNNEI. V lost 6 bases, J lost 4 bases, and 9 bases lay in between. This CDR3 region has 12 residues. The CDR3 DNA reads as TGTGCCAGCAGCTTCCAGAGCTATGGCTACACCTTC. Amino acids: CASSFQSYGYTF. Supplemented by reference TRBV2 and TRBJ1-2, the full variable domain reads EPEVTQTPSHQVTQMGQEVILRCVPISNHLYFYWYRQILGQKVEFLVSFYNNEISEKSEIFDDQFSVERPDGSNFTLKIRSTKLEDSAMYFCASSFQSYGYTFGSGTRLTVV.

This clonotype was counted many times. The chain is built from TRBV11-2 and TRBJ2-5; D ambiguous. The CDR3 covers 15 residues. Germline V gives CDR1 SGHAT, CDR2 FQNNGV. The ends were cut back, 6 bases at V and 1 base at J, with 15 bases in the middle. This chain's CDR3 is CASSPSPAIQETQYF. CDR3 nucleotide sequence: TGTGCCAGCAGTCCCTCCCCAGCGATCCAAGAGACCCAGTACTTC. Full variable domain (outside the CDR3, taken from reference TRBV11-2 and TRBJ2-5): EAGVAQSPRYKIIEKRQSVAFWCNPISGHATLYWYQQILGQGPKLLIQFQNNGVVDDSQLPKDRFSAERLKGVDSTLKIQPAKLEDSAVYLCASSPSPAIQETQYFGPGTRLLVL.

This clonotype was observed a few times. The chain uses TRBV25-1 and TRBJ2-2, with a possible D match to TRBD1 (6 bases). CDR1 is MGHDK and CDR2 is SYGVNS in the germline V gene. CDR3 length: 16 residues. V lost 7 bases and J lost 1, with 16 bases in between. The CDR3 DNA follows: TGTGCCAGCATTCGGGACAACCAGGGGAACACCGGGGAGCTGTTTTTT. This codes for CASIRDNQGNTGELFF.

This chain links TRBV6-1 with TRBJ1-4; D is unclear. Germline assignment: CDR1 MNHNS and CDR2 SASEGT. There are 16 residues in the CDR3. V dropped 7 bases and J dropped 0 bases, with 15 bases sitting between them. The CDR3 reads CASKQTVGATNEKLFF. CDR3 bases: TGTGCCAGCAAACAGACGGTTGGTGCAACTAATGAAAAACTGTTTTTT.

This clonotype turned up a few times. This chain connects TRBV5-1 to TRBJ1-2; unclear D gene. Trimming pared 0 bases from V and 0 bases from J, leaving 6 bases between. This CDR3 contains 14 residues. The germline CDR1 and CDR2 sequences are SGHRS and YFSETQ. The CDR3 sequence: CASSLDNSNYGYTF. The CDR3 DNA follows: TGCGCCAGCAGCTTGGATAATTCTAACTATGGCTACACCTTC. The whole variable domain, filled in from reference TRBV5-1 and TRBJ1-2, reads KAGVTQTPRYLIKTRGQQVTLSCSPISGHRSVSWYQQTPGQGLQFLFEYFSETQRNKGNFPGRFSGRQFSNSRSEMNVSTLELGDSALYLCASSLDNSNYGYTFGSGTRLTVV.

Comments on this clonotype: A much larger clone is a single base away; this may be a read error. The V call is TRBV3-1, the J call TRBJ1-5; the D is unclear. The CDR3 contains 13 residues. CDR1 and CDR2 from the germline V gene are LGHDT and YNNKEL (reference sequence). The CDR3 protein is CASNQDNDQPQHF. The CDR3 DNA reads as TGTGCCAGCAACCAAGATAACGATCAGCCCCAGCATTTT. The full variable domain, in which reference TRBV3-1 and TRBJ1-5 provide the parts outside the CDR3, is DTAVSQTPKYLVTQMGNDKSIKCEQNLGHDTMYWYKQDSKKFLKIMFSYNNKELIINETVPNRFSPKSPDKAHLNLHINSLELGDSAVYFCASNQDNDQPQHFGDGTRLSIL.

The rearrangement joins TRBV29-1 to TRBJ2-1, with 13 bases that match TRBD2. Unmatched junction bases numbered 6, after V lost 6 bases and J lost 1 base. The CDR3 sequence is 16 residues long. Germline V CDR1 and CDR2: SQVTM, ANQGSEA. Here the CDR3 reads CSVTGLAGASYNEQFF. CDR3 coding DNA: TGCAGCGTCACCGGACTAGCGGGAGCTTCCTACAATGAGCAGTTCTTC.

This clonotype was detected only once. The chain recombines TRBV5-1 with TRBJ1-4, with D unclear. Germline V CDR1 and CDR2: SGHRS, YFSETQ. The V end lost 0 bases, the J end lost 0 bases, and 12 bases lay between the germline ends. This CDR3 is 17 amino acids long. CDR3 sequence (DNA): TGCGCCAGCAGCTTGGTGGGCCAACATACAACTAATGAAAAACTGTTTTTT. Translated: CASSLVGQHTTNEKLFF.